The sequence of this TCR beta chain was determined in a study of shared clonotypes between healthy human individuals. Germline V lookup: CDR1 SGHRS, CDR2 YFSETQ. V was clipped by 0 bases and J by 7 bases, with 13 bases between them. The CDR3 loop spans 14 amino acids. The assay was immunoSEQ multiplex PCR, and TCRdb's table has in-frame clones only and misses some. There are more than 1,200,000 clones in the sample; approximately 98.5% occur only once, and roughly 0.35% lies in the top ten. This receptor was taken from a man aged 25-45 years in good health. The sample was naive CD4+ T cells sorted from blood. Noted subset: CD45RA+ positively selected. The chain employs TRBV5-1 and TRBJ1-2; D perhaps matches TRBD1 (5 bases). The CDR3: CASSLGDGTSGYTF. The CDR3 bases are TGCGCCAGCAGCTTGGGGGACGGAACGAGTGGCTACACCTTC.